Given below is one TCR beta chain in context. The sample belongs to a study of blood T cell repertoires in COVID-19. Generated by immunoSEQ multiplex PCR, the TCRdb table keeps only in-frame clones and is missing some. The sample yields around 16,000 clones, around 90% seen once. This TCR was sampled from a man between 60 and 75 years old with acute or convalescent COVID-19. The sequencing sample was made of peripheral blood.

CDR3 sequence: CASSITAVSGNTIYF. Here the CDR3 DNA reads TGTGCCAGTAGTATTACAGCCGTCTCTGGAAACACCATATATTTT. V gene TRBV19 combines with J gene TRBJ1-3; D unclear. Trimming removed 3 bases at V and 0 bases at J, with 9 bases between. The CDR3 covers 15 residues. Germline V gene sequence: CDR1 LNHDA, CDR2 SQIVND (reference sequence).